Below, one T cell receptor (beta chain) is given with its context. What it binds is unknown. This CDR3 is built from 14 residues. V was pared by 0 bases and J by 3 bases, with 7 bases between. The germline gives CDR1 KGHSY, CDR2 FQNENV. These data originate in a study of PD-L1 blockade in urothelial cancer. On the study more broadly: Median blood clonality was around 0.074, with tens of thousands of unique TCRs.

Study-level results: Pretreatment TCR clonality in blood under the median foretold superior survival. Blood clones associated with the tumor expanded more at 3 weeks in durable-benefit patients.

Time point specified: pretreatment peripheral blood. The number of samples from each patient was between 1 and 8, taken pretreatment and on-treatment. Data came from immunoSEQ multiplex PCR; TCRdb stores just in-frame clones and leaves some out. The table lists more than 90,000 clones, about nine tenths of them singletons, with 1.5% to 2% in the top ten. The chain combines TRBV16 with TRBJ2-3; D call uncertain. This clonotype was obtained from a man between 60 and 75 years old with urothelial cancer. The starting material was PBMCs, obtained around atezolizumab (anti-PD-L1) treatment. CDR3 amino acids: CASSQSGWTDTQYF. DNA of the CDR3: TGTGCCAGCAGCCAATCTGGCTGGACAGATACGCAGTATTTT.